The T cell receptor beta chain described here comes from a study of shared clonotypes between healthy human individuals. Study-wide context: Used for every donor were three CD4 naive, three CD4 memory, two CD8 naive and one CD8 memory plate.

In its sample, this clone was seen once. What it binds is unknown. The germline V gene has CDR1 SGHVS and CDR2 FNYEAQ. This CDR3 has 12 residues. V shed 5 bases and J shed 4 bases, with 8 bases lying between them. Whole-study results and caveats: Inspection by rarefaction showed sorted-subset sequencing to be incomplete despite large depth.

Terminally differentiated effector memory CD45RA+ cells were excluded from the naive CD8 cells, which were CD45RO-negative and positively selected for CCR7. Clones were sequenced by immunoSEQ multiplex PCR, and TCRdb holds only the in-frame ones, with some missing. The table has 650,000 to 800,000 clones, 92% seen once; the top ten hold more than 20%. The sample was naive CD8+ T cells sorted from blood. The receptor's source is a man under 40 in good health. The V call is TRBV7-6, the J call TRBJ1-1; no firm D call. The CDR3 nucleotides read TGTGCCAGCAGCCGCGGGAGCACTGAAGCTTTCTTT. Protein product: CASSRGSTEAFF.